This T cell receptor (beta chain) came from a study of shared clonotypes between healthy human individuals. Clones were read by immunoSEQ multiplex PCR, and TCRdb kept only the in-frame ones, dropping some. There are about 960,000 clones in the sample; roughly 72% occur only once, and approximately 1.5% lies in the top ten. The sequence came from a man aged 18 to 30 in good health. The source material was memory CD4+ T cells sorted from blood. Subset defined: CD45RA-negative fraction.

DNA of the CDR3: TGTGCCAGCAGTTTATGGTCTAGCGGACGCACAGATACGCAGTATTTT. The encoded protein is CASSLWSSGRTDTQYF. This rearrangement joins TRBV27 to TRBJ2-3; 7 bases are shared with TRBD2. Per the germline V gene, CDR1 is MNHEY and CDR2 is SMNVEV (reference sequence). This CDR3 comprises 16 residues. V was clipped by 1 base and J by 1 base; unmatched bases: 5.